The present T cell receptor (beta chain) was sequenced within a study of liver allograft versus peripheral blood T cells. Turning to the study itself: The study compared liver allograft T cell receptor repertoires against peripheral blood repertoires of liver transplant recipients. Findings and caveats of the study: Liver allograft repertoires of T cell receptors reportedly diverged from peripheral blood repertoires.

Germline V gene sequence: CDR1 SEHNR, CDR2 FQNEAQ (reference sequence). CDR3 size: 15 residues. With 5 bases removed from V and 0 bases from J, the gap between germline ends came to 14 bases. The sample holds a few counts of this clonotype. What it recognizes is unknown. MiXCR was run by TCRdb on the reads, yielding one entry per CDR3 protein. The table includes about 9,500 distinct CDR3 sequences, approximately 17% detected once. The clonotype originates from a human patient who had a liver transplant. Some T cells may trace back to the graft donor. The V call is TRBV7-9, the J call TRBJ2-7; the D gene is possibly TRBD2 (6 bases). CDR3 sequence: CASSASGTVSYEQYF. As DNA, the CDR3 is TGTGCCAGCAGCGCCTCCGGGACTGTCTCCTACGAGCAGTACTTC.